This T cell receptor (beta chain) derives from a study of cytomegalovirus exposure and HLA in healthy donors. V lost 5 bases to trimming and J lost 4 bases, with 17 bases between them. The CDR3 length is 15 residues. Germline CDR1 and CDR2: SGHTA and FQGNSA. The study's findings and limits: Among donors in an Asian-associated ancestry cluster, a later analysis reportedly found fewer N-insertions than the roughly 700-donor mean. Indistinguishability led to the exclusion of some V segments, TRBV6-2 and TRBV6-3 included. It is likely that the observed cluster of highly shared sequence variants was a sequencing artifact.

Both 60 Vbeta primers and 13 Jbeta primers went into the PCR. Method: immunoSEQ multiplex PCR; TCRdb's copy keeps in-frame clones and lacks some. This sample has 130,000 to 150,000 clones; around three quarters occur once, and the top ten carry approximately 0.97%. To note about this clone: Its antigen is unidentified.

Sequenced input: PBMCs. The origin of this receptor is a young man in good health and CMV-seronegative. The rearrangement uses TRBV7-2 and TRBJ1-1; weak D call: TRBD1 (5 bases). The CDR3 loop is CASSLFLGGSTEAFF. The CDR3 bases are TGTGCCAGCAGCCTTTTCTTGGGGGGGAGCACTGAAGCTTTCTTT.